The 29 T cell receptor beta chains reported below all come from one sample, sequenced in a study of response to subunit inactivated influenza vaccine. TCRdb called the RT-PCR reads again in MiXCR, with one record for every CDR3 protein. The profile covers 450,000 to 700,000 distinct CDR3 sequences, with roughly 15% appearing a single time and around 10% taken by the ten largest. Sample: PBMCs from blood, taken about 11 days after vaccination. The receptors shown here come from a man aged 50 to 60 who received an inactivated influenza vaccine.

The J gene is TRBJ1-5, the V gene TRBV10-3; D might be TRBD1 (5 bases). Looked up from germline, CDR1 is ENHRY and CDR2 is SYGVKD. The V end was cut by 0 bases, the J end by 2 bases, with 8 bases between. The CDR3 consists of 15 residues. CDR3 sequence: CAISESIQGNQPQHF. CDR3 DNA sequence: TGTGCCATCAGTGAGTCGATACAGGGCAATCAGCCCCAGCATTTT.

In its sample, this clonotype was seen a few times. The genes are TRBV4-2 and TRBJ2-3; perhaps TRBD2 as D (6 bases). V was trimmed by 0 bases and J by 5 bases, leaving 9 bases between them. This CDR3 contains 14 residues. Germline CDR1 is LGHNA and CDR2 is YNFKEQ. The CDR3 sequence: CASSQDTGRDTQYF. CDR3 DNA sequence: TGTGCCAGCAGCCAAGATACCGGGAGAGATACGCAGTATTTT.

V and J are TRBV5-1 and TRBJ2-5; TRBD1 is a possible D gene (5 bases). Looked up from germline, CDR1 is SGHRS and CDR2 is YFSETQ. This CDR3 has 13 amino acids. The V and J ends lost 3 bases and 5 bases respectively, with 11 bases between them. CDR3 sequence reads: CASSSARAETQYF. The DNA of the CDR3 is TGCGCCAGCAGCTCTGCCAGGGCCGAGACCCAGTACTTC.

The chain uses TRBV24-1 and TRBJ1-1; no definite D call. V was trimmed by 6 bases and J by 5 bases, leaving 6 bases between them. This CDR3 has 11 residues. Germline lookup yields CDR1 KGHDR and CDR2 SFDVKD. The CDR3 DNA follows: TGTGCCACCAGTTCACTAACTGAAGCTTTCTTT. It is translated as CATSSLTEAFF.

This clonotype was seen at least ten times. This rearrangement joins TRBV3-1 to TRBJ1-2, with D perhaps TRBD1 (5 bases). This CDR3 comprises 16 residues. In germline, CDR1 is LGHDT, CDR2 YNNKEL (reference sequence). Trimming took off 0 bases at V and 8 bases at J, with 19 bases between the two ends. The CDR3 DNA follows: TGTGCCAGCAGCCAAGAACCCAGGGCCTTTCCTTTCGGCTACACCTTC. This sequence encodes CASSQEPRAFPFGYTF. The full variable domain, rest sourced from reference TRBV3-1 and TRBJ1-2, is DTAVSQTPKYLVTQMGNDKSIKCEQNLGHDTMYWYKQDSKKFLKIMFSYNNKELIINETVPNRFSPKSPDKAHLNLHINSLELGDSAVYFCASSQEPRAFPFGYTFGSGTRLTVV.

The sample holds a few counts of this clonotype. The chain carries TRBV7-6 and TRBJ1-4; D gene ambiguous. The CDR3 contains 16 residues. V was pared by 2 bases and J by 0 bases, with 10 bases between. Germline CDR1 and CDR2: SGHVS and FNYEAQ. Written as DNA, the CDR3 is TGTGCCAGCAGCTTAAACGTGGCTTCAACTAATGAAAAACTGTTTTTT. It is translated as CASSLNVASTNEKLFF.

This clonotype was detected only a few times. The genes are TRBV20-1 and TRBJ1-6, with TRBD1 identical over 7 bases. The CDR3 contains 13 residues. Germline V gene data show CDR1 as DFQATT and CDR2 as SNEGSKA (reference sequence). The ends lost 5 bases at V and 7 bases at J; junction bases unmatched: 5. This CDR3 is CSAAGTANSPLHF. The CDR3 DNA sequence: TGCAGTGCTGCCGGGACAGCGAATTCACCCCTCCACTTT.

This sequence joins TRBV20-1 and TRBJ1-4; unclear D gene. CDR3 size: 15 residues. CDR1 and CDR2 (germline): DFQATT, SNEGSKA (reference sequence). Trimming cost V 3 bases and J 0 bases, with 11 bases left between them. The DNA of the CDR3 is TGCAGTGCTAGTTCCGACGGTGCAACTAATGAAAAACTGTTTTTT. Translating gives CSASSDGATNEKLFF.

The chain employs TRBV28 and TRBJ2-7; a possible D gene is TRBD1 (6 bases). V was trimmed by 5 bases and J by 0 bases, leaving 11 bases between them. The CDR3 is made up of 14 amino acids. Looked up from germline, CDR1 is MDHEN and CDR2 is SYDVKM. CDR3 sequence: CASSEQGVSYEQYF. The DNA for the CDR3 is TGTGCCAGCAGTGAACAGGGAGTCTCCTACGAGCAGTACTTC.

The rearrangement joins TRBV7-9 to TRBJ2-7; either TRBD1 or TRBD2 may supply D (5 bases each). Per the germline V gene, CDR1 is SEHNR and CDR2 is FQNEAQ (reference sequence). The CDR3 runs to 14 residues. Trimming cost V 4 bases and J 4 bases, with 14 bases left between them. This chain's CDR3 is CASSSLSGAYEQYF. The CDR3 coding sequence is TGTGCCAGCAGCTCCCTCTCCGGGGCATACGAGCAGTACTTC.

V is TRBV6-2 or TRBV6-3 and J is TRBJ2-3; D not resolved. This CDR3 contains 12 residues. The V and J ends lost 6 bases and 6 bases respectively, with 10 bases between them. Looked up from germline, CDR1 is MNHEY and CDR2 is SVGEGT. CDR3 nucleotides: TGTGCCAGCAGCCCACTACTGGATACGCAGTATTTT. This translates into CASSPLLDTQYF.

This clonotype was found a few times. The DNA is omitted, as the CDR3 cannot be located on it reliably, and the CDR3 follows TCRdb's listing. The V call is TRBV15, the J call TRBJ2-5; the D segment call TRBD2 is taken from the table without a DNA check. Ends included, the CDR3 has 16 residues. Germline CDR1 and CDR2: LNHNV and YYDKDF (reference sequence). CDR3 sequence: CATSILAGGRGETQYF.

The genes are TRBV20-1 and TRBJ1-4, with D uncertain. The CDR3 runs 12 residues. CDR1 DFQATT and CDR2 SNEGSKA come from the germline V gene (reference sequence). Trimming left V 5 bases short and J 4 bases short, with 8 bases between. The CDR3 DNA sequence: TGCAGTGCTTCCGTTTTTAATGAAAAACTGTTTTTT. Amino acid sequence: CSASVFNEKLFF.

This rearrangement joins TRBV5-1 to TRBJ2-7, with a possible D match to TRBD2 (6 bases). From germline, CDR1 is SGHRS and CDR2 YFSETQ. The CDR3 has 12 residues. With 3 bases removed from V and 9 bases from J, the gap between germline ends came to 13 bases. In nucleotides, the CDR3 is TGCGCCAGCAGCTCAGGAGGGCTGGGGCAGTACTTC. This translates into CASSSGGLGQYF. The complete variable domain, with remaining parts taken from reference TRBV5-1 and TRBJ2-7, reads KAGVTQTPRYLIKTRGQQVTLSCSPISGHRSVSWYQQTPGQGLQFLFEYFSETQRNKGNFPGRFSGRQFSNSRSEMNVSTLELGDSALYLCASSSGGLGQYFGPGTRLTVT.

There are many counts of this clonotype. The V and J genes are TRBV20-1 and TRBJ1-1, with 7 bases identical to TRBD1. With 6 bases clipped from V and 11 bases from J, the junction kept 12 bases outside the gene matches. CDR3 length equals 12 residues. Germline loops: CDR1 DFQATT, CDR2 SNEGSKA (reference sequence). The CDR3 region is CSAVRQGASAFF. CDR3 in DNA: TGCAGTGCCGTTCGACAGGGAGCTTCGGCTTTCTTT.

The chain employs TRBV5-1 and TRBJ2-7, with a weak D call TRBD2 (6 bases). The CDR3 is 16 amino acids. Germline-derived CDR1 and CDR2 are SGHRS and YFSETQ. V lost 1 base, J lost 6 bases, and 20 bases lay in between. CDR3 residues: CASSLSFGPGEGEQYF. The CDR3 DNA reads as TGCGCCAGCAGCTTGAGCTTCGGTCCGGGAGAAGGCGAGCAGTACTTC. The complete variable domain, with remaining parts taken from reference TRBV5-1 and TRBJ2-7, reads KAGVTQTPRYLIKTRGQQVTLSCSPISGHRSVSWYQQTPGQGLQFLFEYFSETQRNKGNFPGRFSGRQFSNSRSEMNVSTLELGDSALYLCASSLSFGPGEGEQYFGPGTRLTVT.

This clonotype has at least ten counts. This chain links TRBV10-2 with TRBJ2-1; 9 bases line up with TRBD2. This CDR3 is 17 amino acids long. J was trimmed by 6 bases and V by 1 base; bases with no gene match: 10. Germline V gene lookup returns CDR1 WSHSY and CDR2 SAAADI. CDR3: CASSELLAGASVNEQFF. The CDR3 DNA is TGCGCCAGCAGTGAGTTGTTAGCGGGGGCCTCAGTCAATGAGCAGTTCTTC.

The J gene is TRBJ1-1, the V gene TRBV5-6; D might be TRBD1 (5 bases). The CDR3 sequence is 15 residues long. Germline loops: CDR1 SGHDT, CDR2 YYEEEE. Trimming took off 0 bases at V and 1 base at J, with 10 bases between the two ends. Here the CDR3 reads CASSLVRQTNTEAFF. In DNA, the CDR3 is TGTGCCAGCAGCTTGGTCAGACAGACGAACACTGAAGCTTTCTTT.

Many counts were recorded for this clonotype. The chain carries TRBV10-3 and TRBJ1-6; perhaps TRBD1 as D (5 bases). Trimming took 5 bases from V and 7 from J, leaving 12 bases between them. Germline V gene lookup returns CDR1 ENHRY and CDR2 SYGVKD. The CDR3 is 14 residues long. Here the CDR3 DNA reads TGTGCCATCAGTACCGGGACGGAGAATTCACCCCTCCACTTT. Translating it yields CAISTGTENSPLHF.

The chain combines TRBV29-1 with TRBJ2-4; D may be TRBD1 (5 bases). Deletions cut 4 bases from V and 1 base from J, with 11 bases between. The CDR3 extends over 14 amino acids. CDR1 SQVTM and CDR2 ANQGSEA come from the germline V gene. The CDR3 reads CSVVPQGAKNIQYF. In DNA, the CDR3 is TGCAGCGTTGTTCCCCAGGGTGCCAAAAACATTCAGTACTTC.

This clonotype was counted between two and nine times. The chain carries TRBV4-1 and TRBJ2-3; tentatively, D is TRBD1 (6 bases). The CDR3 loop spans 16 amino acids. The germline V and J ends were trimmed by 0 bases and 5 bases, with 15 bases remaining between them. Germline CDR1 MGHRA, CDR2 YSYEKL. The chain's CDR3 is CASSQDPGPQGDTQYF. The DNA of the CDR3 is TGCGCCAGCAGCCAAGATCCCGGACCACAGGGAGATACGCAGTATTTT.

In nucleotides, the CDR3 is TGTGCCAGCAGCCAAGATCGTAGGGGGCATCAGCCCCAGCATTTT. This encodes CASSQDRRGHQPQHF. The rearrangement links TRBV4-2 to TRBJ1-5; 7 bases align to TRBD1. Germline trimming cut 0 bases from V and 5 bases from J; bases unmatched to any gene: 4. Germline CDR1 and CDR2: LGHNA and YNFKEQ. This CDR3 spans 15 amino acids.

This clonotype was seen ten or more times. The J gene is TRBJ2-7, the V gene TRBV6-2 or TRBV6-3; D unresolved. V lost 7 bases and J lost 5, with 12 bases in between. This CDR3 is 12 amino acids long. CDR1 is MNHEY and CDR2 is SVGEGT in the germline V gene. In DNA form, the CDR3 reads TGTGCCAGCACTGCCCCTGAGAACGAGCAGTACTTC. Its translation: CASTAPENEQYF.

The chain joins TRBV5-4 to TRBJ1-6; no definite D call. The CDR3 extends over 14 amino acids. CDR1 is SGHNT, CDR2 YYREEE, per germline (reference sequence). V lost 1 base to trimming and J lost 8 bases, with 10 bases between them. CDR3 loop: CASSLTERYSPLHF. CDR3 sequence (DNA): TGTGCCAGCAGCTTGACCGAGAGGTATTCACCCCTCCACTTT.

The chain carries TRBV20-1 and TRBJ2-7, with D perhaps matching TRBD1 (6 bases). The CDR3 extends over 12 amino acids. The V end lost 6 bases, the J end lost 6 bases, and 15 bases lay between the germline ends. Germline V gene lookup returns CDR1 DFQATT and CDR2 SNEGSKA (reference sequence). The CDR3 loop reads CSATRQAGEQYF. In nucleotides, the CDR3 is TGCAGTGCCACAAGACAGGCTGGCGAGCAGTACTTC.

CDR3 nucleotide sequence: TGCAGTGCTAGAGATCCCGGGGGCGCGGGAGAAAAACTGTTTTTT. Protein: CSARDPGGAGEKLFF. V is TRBV20-1 and J is TRBJ1-4, with D perhaps matching TRBD1 (6 bases). The V end lost 0 bases, the J end lost 8 bases, and 16 bases lay between the germline ends. CDR3 length: 15 amino acids. The germline gives CDR1 DFQATT, CDR2 SNEGSKA (reference sequence).

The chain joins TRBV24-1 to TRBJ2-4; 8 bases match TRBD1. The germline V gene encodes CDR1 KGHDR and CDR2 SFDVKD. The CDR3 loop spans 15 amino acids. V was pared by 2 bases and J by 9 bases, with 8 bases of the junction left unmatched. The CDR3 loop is CATSDSRTGSGIQYF. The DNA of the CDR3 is TGTGCCACCAGTGATTCTCGGACAGGGTCGGGCATTCAGTACTTC.

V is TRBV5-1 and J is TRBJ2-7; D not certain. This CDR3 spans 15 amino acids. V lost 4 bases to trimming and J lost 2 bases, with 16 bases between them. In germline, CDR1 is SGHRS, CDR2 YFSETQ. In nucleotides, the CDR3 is TGCGCCAGCAGCCTGGCCCTAAAAAGCACCTACGAGCAGTACTTC. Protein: CASSLALKSTYEQYF.

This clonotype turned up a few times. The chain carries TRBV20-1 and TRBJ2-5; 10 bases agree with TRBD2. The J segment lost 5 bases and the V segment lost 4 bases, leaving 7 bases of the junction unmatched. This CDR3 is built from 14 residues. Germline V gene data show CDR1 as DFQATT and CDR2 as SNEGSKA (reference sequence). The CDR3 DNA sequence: TGCAGTGCTAAGAAAGCGGGGGGGGATGAGACCCAGTACTTC. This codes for CSAKKAGGDETQYF.